The sequence of this T cell receptor (beta chain) was determined in a study of T cell repertoires in cytomegalovirus infection (dated 2019 in TCRdb). Some background on the complete study: Alongside well-studied HLA-B-restricted epitopes, the peptide stimulations were aimed at recently identified HLA-C-restricted CMV epitopes, whose presentation resists viral immunomodulation. Donor HLA type was relevant to the analysis, as public TCR beta signatures indicated carriage of CMV infection together with the matching HLA type.

This specimen's treatment or condition label, per the study, means: in vitro stimulation with specific CMV peptide epitopes to enrich CMV-specific T cells. According to the germline V gene, CDR1 reads SGHTA and CDR2 reads FQGNSA. Counted from cysteine to phenylalanine, this CDR3 has 15 amino acids. The kept DNA is CDR3 alone, 45 bases in frame from the first base. V and J are truncated by 1 base and 3 bases respectively, leaving an intervening sequence of 13 bases. This clonotype has a count of ten or more. No cognate antigen has been identified for it. No base quality information exists; no much larger clone differs at one position. Findings and caveats that apply to the study as a whole: The ex vivo response was dominated by HLA-C-restricted CMV-specific TCR beta clonotypes, and the single most frequent clonotype in two of eight donors was supplied by these HLA-C-restricted clonotypes. Carriers of CMV infection plus the relevant HLA type were discriminated by the cumulative frequency of public TCR beta family members in the study cohort and in an independent approximately 340-donor cohort.

Sequencing used an Illumina HiSeq 1500. TCRdb trimmed public reads at Q25 via fastp, called clones via MiXCR and kept in-frame beta chains. Entries are consolidated by CDR3 protein sequence, retaining the most common genes and DNA. The sample contains about 830,000 distinct CDR3 sequences, less than 35% of them found a single time. Around 12% of the sample goes to the ten largest clones. Rearrangement joined TRBV7-2 to TRBJ2-7; there is no confident call for the D gene. The clonotype was recovered from a human donor in good health (CMV status not recorded). Some clones in this sample may be carry-over from other donors' samples. This specimen consisted of cultured CD8+ T cells from PBMCs, obtained from culture after CMV antigen stimulation. The DNA is as follows: TGTGCCAGCAGCTTAGAGGTGGGCCCCATCTACGAGCAGTACTTC. This codes for CASSLEVGPIYEQYF.